The 2 T cell receptor beta chains given below trace back to one sample, sequenced in a study of T cell changes during pregnancy in multiple sclerosis. TCRdb's copy holds only in-frame clones and misses some; the assay was immunoSEQ multiplex PCR. The data show approximately 21,000 clones, 70% to 90% seen once. Sample: CD8+ T cells from peripheral blood mononuclear cells, taken after pregnancy. Receptor source: a female donor in good health, enrolled as a control in a pregnancy study.

This clone was detected only once. The chain carries TRBV19 and TRBJ2-7; no clear D. The germline CDR1 and CDR2 sequences are LNHDA and SQIVND (reference sequence). The CDR3 sequence is 14 residues long. The V end was cut by 3 bases, the J end by 3 bases, with 12 bases between. This chain's CDR3 is CASSMWAASYEQYF. The CDR3, as DNA: TGTGCCAGTAGTATGTGGGCCGCCAGCTACGAGCAGTACTTC.

The chain combines TRBV5-6 with TRBJ1-1; no clear D gene. The V end lost 0 bases, the J end lost 5 bases, and 11 bases lay between the germline ends. CDR1 and CDR2 (germline): SGHDT, YYEEEE. The CDR3 loop spans 14 amino acids. The DNA of the CDR3 is TGTGCCAGCAGCTTGGCGGGCGGGTCAACTGAAGCTTTCTTT. It translates to CASSLAGGSTEAFF.